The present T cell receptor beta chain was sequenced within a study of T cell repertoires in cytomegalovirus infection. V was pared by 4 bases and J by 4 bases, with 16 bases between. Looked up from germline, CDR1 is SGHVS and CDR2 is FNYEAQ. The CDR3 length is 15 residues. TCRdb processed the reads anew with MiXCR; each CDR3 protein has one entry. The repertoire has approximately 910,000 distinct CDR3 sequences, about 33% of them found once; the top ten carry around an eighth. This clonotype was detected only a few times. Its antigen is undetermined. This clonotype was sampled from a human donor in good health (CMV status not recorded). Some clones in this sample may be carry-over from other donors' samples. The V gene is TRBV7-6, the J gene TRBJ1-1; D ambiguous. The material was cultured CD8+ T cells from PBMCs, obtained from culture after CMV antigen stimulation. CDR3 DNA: TGTGCCAGCAGCTCCGGGTCCCCGAGAGTCACTGAAGCTTTCTTT. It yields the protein CASSSGSPRVTEAFF.